This T cell receptor (beta chain) was retrieved from a study of blood T cell repertoires in COVID-19. At the level of the study: T cells, B-cell-depleted T cells, or PBMCs provided the cDNA or gDNA that served as material.

V was cut by 3 bases and J by 10 bases, with 11 bases left in between. Germline CDR1 reads SSHAT; CDR2 reads FNYEAQ (reference sequence). The CDR3 is 12 amino acids. Source study methods: Amplification from reference gene primers served as the basis for estimated nucleated cell counts. The table came from immunoSEQ multiplex PCR; TCRdb's copy has only in-frame clones and leaves some out. V, J and clone size are those of that table, while D and trimming were read from the DNA. The sample shows about 140,000 clones, approximately 84% of them seen only once. The chain has TRBV7-7 and TRBJ2-3; D is perhaps TRBD1 (6 bases). The receptor comes from a woman aged 60-70 years with acute or convalescent COVID-19. Sequencing was done on a sample of peripheral blood. The CDR3 DNA follows: TGTGCCAGCAGCTTGGGGGCGGGCCCGCAGTATTTT. This codes for CASSLGAGPQYF.